The sequence of this T cell receptor beta chain was determined in a study of identifying expanded T cells in peripheral blood. Study-wide results and limits: Over about two and four weeks, about 15 and 18 clones changed, versus roughly 1.1 between replicates.

V was pared by 0 bases and J by 1 base, with 6 bases of the junction left unmatched. Per germline, CDR1 SEHNR and CDR2 FQNEAQ (reference sequence). The length of the CDR3 is 17 residues. Of note for this clone: Its specificity is unknown.

Here immunoSEQ multiplex PCR was the method, and the copy in TCRdb shows in-frame clones only, minus some. The data contain around 130,000 clones, less than 90% of them singletons. Healthy donors had no documented immune events, such as infections, while sampled. V usage is TRBV7-9 and J usage is TRBJ1-3; TRBD1 agrees at 7 bases. Specimen: blood. This sequence originates from a person between 18 and 75 years old in good health. The CDR3 loop reads CASSLANRGESGNTIYF. CDR3 DNA: TGTGCCAGCAGCTTAGCGAACAGGGGAGAGTCTGGAAACACCATATATTTT.